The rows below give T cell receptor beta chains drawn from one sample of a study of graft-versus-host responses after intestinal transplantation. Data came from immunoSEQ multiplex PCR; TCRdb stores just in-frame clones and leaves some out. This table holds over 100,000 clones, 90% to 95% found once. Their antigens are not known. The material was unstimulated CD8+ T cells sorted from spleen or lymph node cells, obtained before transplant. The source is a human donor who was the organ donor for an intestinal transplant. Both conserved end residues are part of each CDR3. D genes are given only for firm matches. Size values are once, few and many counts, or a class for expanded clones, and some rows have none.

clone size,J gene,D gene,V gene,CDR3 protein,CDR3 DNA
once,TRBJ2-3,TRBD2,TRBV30,CAWSPLAGYTDTQYF,TGTGCCTGGAGTCCACTAGCGGGATACACAGATACGCAGTATTTT
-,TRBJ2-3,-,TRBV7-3,CASSLIRTDTQYF,TGTGCCAGCAGCTTAATAAGGACAGATACGCAGTATTTT
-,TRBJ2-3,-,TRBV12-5,CASGLVRVAEGSTDTQYF,TGTGCTAGTGGTTTGGTAAGAGTAGCGGAGGGTAGCACAGATACGCAGTATTTT
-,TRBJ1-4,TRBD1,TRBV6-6,CASSPTGGMNEKLFF,TGTGCCAGCAGCCCGACAGGGGGAATGAACGAAAAACTGTTTTTT
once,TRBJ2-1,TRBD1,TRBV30,CAWSLGQGAGEQFF,TGTGCCTGGAGTTTGGGACAGGGAGCGGGTGAGCAGTTCTTC
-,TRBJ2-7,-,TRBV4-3,CASSQGWAMRSYEQYF,TGCGCCAGCAGCCAAGGTTGGGCCATGAGGTCCTACGAGCAGTACTTC
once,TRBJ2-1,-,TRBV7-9,CASRGGSSYNEQFF,TGTGCCAGCCGCGGTGGGAGCTCCTACAATGAGCAGTTCTTC
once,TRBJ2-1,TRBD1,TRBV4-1,CASSLDRAAYNEQFF,TGCGCCAGCAGCCTCGACAGGGCGGCCTACAATGAGCAGTTCTTC
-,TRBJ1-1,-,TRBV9,CASSPTRNTEAFF,TGTGCCAGCAGCCCCACACGGAACACTGAAGCTTTCTTT
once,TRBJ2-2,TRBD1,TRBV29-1,CSVENPGGDTGELFF,TGCAGCGTTGAAAATCCAGGGGGCGACACCGGGGAGCTGTTTTTT
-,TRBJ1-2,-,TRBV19,CASSILGFDGYTF,TGTGCCAGTAGTATTTTAGGGTTTGATGGCTACACCTTC
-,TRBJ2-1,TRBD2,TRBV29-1,CSVEDPGLGGNEQFF,TGCAGCGTTGAAGATCCGGGACTAGGGGGCAATGAGCAGTTCTTC
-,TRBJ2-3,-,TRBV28,CASSLVLTDTQYF,TGTGCCAGCAGTTTGGTTCTCACAGATACGCAGTATTTT
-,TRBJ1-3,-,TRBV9,CASSPTGTASGNTIYF,TGTGCCAGCAGCCCAACAGGGACTGCCTCTGGAAACACCATATATTTT